The T cell receptor (beta chain) under discussion was sequenced for a study of blood T cells in healthy people across ages. Study conclusions and caveats: The study found TCR beta diversity correlated strongly with naive T cell percentage. Significant beta diversity loss was already apparent by age approximately 40, declining roughly linearly. One million T cells yielded diversity estimates that were considered underestimates.

CDR3 length: 15 residues. Germline CDR1 reads SGDLS; CDR2 reads YYNGEE. Between the trimmed V and J ends, which lost 3 bases and 0 bases, there was a span of 13 bases. As regards this clonotype: Its antigen is undetermined.

Through a sample-barcoded 5' primer and a J-beta primer mix, a second PCR was run for about 6 to 11 cycles. TCRdb itself ran the 5' RACE reads through MiXCR, one entry per CDR3 protein. Seen here are about 400,000 distinct CDR3 sequences, over 45% observed once, and the top ten hold roughly 51%. Extractions gave at least 5 micrograms of total RNA per sample. The receptor's source is a man in his 60s in good health. Sequenced material: blood. This chain connects TRBV9 to TRBJ2-7; D possibly corresponds to TRBD2 (5 bases). This CDR3 is CASSGLEADSYEQYF. The CDR3 DNA reads as TGTGCCAGCAGCGGCTTGGAGGCCGACTCCTACGAGCAGTACTTC.